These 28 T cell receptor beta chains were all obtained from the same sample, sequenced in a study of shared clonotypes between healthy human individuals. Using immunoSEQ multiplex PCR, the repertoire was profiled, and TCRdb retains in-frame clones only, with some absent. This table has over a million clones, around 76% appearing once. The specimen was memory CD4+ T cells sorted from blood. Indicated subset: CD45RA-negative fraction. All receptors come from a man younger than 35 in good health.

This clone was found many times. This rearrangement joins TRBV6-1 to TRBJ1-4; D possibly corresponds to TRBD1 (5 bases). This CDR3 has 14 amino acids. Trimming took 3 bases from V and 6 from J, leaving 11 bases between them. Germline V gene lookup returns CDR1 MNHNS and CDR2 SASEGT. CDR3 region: CASSELGPDEKLFF. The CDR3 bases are TGTGCCAGCAGTGAGCTGGGACCCGATGAAAAACTGTTTTTT.

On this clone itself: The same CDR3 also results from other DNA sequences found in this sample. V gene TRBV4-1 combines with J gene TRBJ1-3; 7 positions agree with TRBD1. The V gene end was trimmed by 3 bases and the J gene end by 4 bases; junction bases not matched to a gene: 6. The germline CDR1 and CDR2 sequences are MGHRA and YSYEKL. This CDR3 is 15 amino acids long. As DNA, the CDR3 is TGCGCCAGCAGCCAGGGACAGCTCTCAGGAAACACCATATATTTT. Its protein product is CASSQGQLSGNTIYF.

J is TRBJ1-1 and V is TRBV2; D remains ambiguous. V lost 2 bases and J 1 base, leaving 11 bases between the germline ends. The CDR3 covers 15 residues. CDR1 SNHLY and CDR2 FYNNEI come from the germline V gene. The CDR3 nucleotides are TGTGCCAGCAGTGAATCTGACACAACGAACACTGAAGCTTTCTTT. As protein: CASSESDTTNTEAFF.

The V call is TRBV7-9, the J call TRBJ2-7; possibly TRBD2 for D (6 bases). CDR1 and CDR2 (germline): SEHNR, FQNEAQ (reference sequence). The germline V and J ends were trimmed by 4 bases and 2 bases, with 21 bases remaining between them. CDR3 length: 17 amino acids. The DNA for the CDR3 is TGTGCCAGCAGCTCGGGAGTAGCAGGGAGCGGCACCTACGAGCAGTACTTC. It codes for CASSSGVAGSGTYEQYF. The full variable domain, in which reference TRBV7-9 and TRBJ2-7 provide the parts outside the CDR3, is DTGVSQNPRHKITKRGQNVTFRCDPISEHNRLYWYRQTLGQGPEFLTYFQNEAQLEKSRLLSDRFSAERPKGSFSTLEIQRTEQGDSAMYLCASSSGVAGSGTYEQYFGPGTRLTVT.

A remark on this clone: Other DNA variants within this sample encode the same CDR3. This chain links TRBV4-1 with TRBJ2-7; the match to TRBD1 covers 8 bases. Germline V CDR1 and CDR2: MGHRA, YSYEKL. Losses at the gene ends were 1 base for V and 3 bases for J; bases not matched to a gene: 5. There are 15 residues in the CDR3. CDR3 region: CASSQAPGQGYEQYF. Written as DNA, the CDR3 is TGCGCCAGCAGCCAAGCTCCCGGACAGGGCTACGAGCAGTACTTC.

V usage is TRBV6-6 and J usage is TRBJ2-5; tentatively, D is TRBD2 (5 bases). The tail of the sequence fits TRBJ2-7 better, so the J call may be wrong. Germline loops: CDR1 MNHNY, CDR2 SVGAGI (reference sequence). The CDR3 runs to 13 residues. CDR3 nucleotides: TGTGCCAGCAGTTACCGGGGTCGGTACGAGCAGTACTTC. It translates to CASSYRGRYEQYF.

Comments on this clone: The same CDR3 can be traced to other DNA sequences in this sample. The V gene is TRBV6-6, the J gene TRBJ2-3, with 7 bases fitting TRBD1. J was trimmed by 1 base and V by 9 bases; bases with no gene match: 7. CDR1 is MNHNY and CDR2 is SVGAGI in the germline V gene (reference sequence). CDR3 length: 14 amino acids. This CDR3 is CASTTQGGTDTQYF. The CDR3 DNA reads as TGTGCCAGTACTACCCAGGGGGGCACAGATACGCAGTATTTT.

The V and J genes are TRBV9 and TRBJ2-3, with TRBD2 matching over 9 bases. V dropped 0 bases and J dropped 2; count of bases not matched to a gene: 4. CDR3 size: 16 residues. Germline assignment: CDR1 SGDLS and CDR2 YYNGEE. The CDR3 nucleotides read TGTGCCAGCAGCGTAGCTAGCGGGACATTCACAGATACGCAGTATTTT. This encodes CASSVASGTFTDTQYF.

CDR3 sequence: CAWSRLAGGTAATDTQYF. In DNA, the CDR3 is TGTGCCTGGAGCCGACTAGCGGGGGGGACAGCCGCCACAGATACGCAGTATTTT. The rearrangement uses TRBV30 and TRBJ2-3; 14 bases match TRBD2. This CDR3 has 18 residues. Per the germline V gene, CDR1 is GTSNPN and CDR2 is SVGIG (reference sequence). Trimming removed 3 bases from V and 2 bases from J; junction bases left unmatched: 10.

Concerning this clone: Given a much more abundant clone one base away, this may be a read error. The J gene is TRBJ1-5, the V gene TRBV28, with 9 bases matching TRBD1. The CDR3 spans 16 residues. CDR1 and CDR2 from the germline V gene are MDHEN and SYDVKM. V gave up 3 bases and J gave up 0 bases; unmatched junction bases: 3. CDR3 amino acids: CASSFGTGYSNQPQHF. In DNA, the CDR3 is TGTGCCAGCAGTTTCGGGACAGGGTATAGCAATCAGCCCCAGCATTTT.

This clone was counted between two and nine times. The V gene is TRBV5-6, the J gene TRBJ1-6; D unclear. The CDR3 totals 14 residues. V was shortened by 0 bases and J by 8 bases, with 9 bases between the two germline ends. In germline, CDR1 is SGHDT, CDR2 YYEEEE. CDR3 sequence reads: CASSLGLGDSPLHF. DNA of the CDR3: TGTGCCAGCAGCTTGGGCCTCGGGGATTCACCCCTCCACTTT.

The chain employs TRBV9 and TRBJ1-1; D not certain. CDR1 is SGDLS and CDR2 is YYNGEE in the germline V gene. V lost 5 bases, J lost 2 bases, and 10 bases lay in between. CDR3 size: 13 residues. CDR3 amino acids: CASSVQYNTEAFF. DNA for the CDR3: TGTGCCAGCAGTGTTCAGTATAACACTGAAGCTTTCTTT. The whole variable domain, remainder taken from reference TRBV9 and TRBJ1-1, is DSGVTQTPKHLITATGQRVTLRCSPRSGDLSVYWYQQSLDQGLQFLIQYYNGEERAKGNILERFSAQQFPDLHSELNLSSLELGDSALYFCASSVQYNTEAFFGQGTRLTVV.

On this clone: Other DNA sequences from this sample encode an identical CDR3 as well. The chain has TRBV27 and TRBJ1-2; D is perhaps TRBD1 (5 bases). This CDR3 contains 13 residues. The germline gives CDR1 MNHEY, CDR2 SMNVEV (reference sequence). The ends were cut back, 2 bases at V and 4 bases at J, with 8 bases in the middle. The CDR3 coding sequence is TGTGCCAGCAGTTTAAGGGGAGGCTATGGCTACACCTTC. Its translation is CASSLRGGYGYTF.

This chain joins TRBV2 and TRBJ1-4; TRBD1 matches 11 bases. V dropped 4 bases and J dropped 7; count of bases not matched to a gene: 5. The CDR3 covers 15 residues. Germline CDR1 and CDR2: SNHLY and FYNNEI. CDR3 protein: CASSARDRGSEKLFF. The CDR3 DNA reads TGTGCCAGCAGTGCTAGGGACAGGGGGAGTGAAAAACTGTTTTTT. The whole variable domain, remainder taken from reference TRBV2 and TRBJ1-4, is EPEVTQTPSHQVTQMGQEVILRCVPISNHLYFYWYRQILGQKVEFLVSFYNNEISEKSEIFDDQFSVERPDGSNFTLKIRSTKLEDSAMYFCASSARDRGSEKLFFGSGTQLSVL.

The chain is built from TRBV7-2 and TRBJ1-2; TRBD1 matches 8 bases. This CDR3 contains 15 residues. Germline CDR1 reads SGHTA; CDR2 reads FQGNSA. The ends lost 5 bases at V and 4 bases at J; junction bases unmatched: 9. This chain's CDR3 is CASSTTQGAGYGYTF. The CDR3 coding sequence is TGTGCCAGCAGCACCACTCAGGGGGCGGGCTATGGCTACACCTTC.

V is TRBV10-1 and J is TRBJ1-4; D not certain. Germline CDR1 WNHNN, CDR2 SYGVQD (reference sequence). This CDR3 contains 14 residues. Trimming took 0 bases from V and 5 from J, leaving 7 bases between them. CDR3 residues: CASSESGQNEKLFF. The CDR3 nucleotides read TGCGCCAGCAGTGAGTCAGGCCAGAATGAAAAACTGTTTTTT.

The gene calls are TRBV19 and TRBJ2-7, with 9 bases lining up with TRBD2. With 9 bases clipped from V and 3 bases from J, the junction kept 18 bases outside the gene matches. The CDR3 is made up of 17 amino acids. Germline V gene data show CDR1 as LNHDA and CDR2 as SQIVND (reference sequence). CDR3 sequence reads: CARPPGLAGGTYYEQYF. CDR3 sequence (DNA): TGTGCCAGACCTCCGGGACTAGCTGGGGGGACCTACTACGAGCAGTACTTC.

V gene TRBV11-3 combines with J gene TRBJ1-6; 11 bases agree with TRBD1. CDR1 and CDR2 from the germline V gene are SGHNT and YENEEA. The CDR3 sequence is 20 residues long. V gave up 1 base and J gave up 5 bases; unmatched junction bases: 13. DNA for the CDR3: TGTGCCAGCAGCTTAGGTATGGGACAGGGGGACGGGCTCAATAATTCACCCCTCCACTTT. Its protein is CASSLGMGQGDGLNNSPLHF.

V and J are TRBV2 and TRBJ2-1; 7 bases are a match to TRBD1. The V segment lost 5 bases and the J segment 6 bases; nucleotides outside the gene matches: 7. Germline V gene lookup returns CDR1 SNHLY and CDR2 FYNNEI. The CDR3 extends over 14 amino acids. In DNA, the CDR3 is TGTGCCAGCAGTAAAGGGGACAGACCCAATGAGCAGTTCTTC. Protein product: CASSKGDRPNEQFF.

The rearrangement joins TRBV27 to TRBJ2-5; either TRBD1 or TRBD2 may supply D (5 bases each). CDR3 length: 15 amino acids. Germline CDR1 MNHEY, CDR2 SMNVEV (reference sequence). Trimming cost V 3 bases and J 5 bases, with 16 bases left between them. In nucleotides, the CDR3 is TGTGCCAGCAGTTTCAGGGCGGGTACCAGGGAGACCCAGTACTTC. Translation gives CASSFRAGTRETQYF.

This CDR3 is CASSPGTLLNYGYTF. In DNA form, the CDR3 reads TGTGCCAGCAGCCCAGGGACACTCCTCAACTATGGCTACACCTTC. The rearrangement uses TRBV9 and TRBJ1-2; TRBD1 is a possible D gene (6 bases). Trimming took off 4 bases at V and 2 bases at J, with 15 bases between the two ends. CDR3 length: 15 amino acids. Germline values: CDR1 SGDLS, CDR2 YYNGEE.

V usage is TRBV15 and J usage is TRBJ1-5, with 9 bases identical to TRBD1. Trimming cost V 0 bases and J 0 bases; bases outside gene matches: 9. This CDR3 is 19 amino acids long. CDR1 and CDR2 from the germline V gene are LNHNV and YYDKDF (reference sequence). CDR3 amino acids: CATSRDEDRGLYSNQPQHF. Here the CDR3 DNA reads TGTGCCACCAGCAGAGATGAGGACAGGGGACTTTATAGCAATCAGCCCCAGCATTTT.

The CDR3 sequence is CASSQSGPTSYEQYF. The CDR3 DNA sequence: TGCGCCAGCAGTCAATCAGGGCCAACCTCCTACGAGCAGTACTTC. The rearrangement joins TRBV23-1 to TRBJ2-7; D is unresolved. TRBV23-1 is assigned to the ORF class and has an uncertain function. Deletions cut 0 bases from V and 0 bases from J, with 9 bases between. The CDR3 runs 15 residues.

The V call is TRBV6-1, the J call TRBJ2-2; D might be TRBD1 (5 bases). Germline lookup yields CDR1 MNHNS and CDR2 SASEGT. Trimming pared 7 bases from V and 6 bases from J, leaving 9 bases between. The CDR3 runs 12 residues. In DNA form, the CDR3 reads TGTGCCAGCATTTCAGGGCCCGGGGAGCTGTTTTTT. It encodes CASISGPGELFF.

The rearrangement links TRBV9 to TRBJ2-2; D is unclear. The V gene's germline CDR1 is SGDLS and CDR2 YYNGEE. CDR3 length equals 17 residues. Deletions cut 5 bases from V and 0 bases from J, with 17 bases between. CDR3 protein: CASSTDPAAPNTGELFF. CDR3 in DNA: TGTGCCAGCAGTACAGACCCGGCGGCTCCGAACACCGGGGAGCTGTTTTTT.

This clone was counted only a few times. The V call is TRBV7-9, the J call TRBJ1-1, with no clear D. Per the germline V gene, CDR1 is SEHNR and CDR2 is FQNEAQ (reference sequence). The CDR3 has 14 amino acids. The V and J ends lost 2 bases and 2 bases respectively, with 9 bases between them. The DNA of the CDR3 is TGTGCCAGCAGCTTAAGGGAAGCTAACACTGAAGCTTTCTTT. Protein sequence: CASSLREANTEAFF.

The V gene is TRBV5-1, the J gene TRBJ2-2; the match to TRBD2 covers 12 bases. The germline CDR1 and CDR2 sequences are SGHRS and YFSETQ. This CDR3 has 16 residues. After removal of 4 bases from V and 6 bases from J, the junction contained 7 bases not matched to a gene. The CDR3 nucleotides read TGCGCCAGCAGCCCCAGGACTAGCGGGGTTTCCGGGGAGCTGTTTTTT. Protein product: CASSPRTSGVSGELFF.

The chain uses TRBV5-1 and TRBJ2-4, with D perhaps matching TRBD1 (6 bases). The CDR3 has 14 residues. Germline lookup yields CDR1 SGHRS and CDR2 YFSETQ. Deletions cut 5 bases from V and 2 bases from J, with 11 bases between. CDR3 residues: CASRNTGTKNIQYF. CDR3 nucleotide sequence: TGCGCCAGCAGGAACACAGGGACCAAAAACATTCAGTACTTC. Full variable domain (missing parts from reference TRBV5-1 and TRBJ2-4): KAGVTQTPRYLIKTRGQQVTLSCSPISGHRSVSWYQQTPGQGLQFLFEYFSETQRNKGNFPGRFSGRQFSNSRSEMNVSTLELGDSALYLCASRNTGTKNIQYFGAGTRLSVL.